Detailed here is one T cell receptor (beta chain). Its antigen is still unknown. The data stem from a study of vaccination effects on CD4 cells after COVID-19. Sequencing was preceded by expansion of antigen-specific CD4+ T cells with viral peptide pools in the ViraFEST assay. Following culture for 9 to 11 days, CD4+ T cells were isolated. Prior SARS-CoV-2 infection was absent in the vaccine recipients, as shown by negative nucleocapsid antibodies. Cultures used fewer than 2.5 million PBMC per well, roughly 9.8 IU/ml IL-2 and approximately 11 ug/ml peptides. Half the medium was swapped for IL-2 medium on days 3 and 7. Assay used: immunoSEQ multiplex PCR; TCRdb lists only in-frame clones, some missing. This sample has some 68,000 clones; roughly 72% occur once, and the top ten carry approximately 3.7%. In germline, CDR1 is SNHLY, CDR2 FYNNEI. V was clipped by 8 bases and J by 1 base, with 15 bases between them. CDR3 size: 15 residues.

Study observations and caveats: Convalescent patients were few in the study, and early post-infection timepoints were absent.

V usage is TRBV2 and J usage is TRBJ2-1; D not resolved. The TCR comes from a human donor who received a COVID-19 vaccine. Sequenced material: CD4+ T cells from PBMCs cultured with HCoV-OC43 spike peptides, taken before COVID-19 vaccination. Subset described: HCoV-OC43 spike overlapping peptide pool stimulation. The CDR3 is CASGGLAVSYNEQFF. Here the CDR3 DNA reads TGTGCCAGCGGTGGATTGGCGGTATCCTACAATGAGCAGTTCTTC.